This TCR beta chain was obtained from a study of T cell responses to AZD1222 COVID-19 vaccine. Study-wide background: The study pooled second doses at about 4 or about 12 weeks. The study's findings and limits: Receipt of two AZD1222 doses was followed by a rise in Spike-specific TCR breadth and depth.

CDR1 is LNHDA, CDR2 SQIVND, per germline (reference sequence). V was trimmed by 9 bases and J by 6 bases, leaving 17 bases between them. This CDR3 spans 13 amino acids. Here immunoSEQ multiplex PCR was the method, and the copy in TCRdb shows in-frame clones only, minus some. The sample has about 120,000 clones, about 89% seen once. Concerning this clone: Its antigen is still unknown.

Source: peripheral blood, taken on day 0 of AZD1222 vaccination. V and J are TRBV19 and TRBJ1-2; D is unresolved. This sequence originates from an adult in good health. The CDR3 bases are TGTGCCAGCGGGTGGCAGGCACCTGATGGCTACACCTTC. Protein: CASGWQAPDGYTF. The variable domain in full, with the rest retrieved from reference TRBV19 and TRBJ1-2, is DGGITQSPKYLFRKEGQNVTLSCEQNLNHDAMYWYRQDPGQGLRLIYYSQIVNDFQKGDIAEGYSVSREKKESFPLTVTSAQKNPTAFYLCASGWQAPDGYTFGSGTRLTVV.